Below, 27 T cell receptor beta chains from the same sample are listed, as sequenced in a study of OX40 agonist ivuxolimab in advanced cancers. Using immunoSEQ multiplex PCR, the repertoire was profiled, and TCRdb retains in-frame clones only, with some absent. The data contain about 37,000 clones, 92% of them singletons. The sample in question was CD4+ or CD8+ T cells sorted from blood, obtained in a trial of the OX40 agonist ivuxolimab. These receptors were obtained from an adult with an advanced solid tumor such as melanoma, head and neck, liver or kidney cancer.

The V gene is TRBV11-3, the J gene TRBJ1-2; unclear D gene. Trimming took 0 bases from V and 5 from J, leaving 22 bases between them. CDR1 is SGHNT and CDR2 is YENEEA in the germline V gene. CDR3 length: 18 residues. CDR3 in amino acids: CASSLDQQEKVMGYGYTF. Written as DNA, the CDR3 is TGTGCCAGCAGCTTAGATCAGCAGGAAAAGGTGATGGGGTATGGCTACACCTTC. Full variable domain (remainder filled in from reference TRBV11-3 and TRBJ1-2): EAGVVQSPRYKIIEKKQPVAFWCNPISGHNTLYWYLQNLGQGPELLIRYENEEAVDDSQLPKDRFSAERLKGVDSTLKIQPAELGDSAVYLCASSLDQQEKVMGYGYTFGSGTRLTVV.

The chain joins TRBV27 to TRBJ2-7, with D tentatively TRBD2 (5 bases). V lost 0 bases, J lost 4 bases, and 13 bases lay in between. This CDR3 is 15 amino acids long. Germline V gene data show CDR1 as MNHEY and CDR2 as SMNVEV (reference sequence). For the CDR3, the DNA is TGTGCCAGCAGTTTATCGGGCGGTTCGGGATACGAGCAGTACTTC. Translating it yields CASSLSGGSGYEQYF.

The chain uses TRBV19 and TRBJ2-3; TRBD1 might be the D (5 bases). There are 14 residues in the CDR3. Germline-derived CDR1 and CDR2 are LNHDA and SQIVND (reference sequence). Trimming stripped 1 base from V and 2 bases from J, with 7 bases between. For the CDR3, the DNA is TGTGCCAGTAGTATAGGGACACACACAGATACGCAGTATTTT. Its translation is CASSIGTHTDTQYF. The variable domain in full, with the rest retrieved from reference TRBV19 and TRBJ2-3, is DGGITQSPKYLFRKEGQNVTLSCEQNLNHDAMYWYRQDPGQGLRLIYYSQIVNDFQKGDIAEGYSVSREKKESFPLTVTSAQKNPTAFYLCASSIGTHTDTQYFGPGTRLTVL.

This chain links TRBV5-5 with TRBJ2-3; 7 bases are shared with TRBD2. This CDR3 region has 14 residues. Germline CDR1 is SGHKS and CDR2 is YYEKEE (reference sequence). The ends lost 6 bases at V and 3 bases at J; junction bases unmatched: 7. CDR3 bases: TGTGCCAGCAACATCTACGGGGGGACAGATACGCAGTATTTT. It specifies CASNIYGGTDTQYF.

This clone was recorded only once. V usage is TRBV9 and J usage is TRBJ2-1, with D possibly matching TRBD2 (6 bases). V shed 3 bases and J shed 0 bases, with 7 bases lying between them. This CDR3 contains 14 residues. CDR1 is SGDLS and CDR2 is YYNGEE in the germline V gene. This chain's CDR3 is CASSEEGSYNEQFF. The DNA of the CDR3 is TGTGCCAGCAGCGAGGAGGGCTCCTACAATGAGCAGTTCTTC.

The V gene is TRBV13, the J gene TRBJ2-2; D is undetermined. Germline V lookup: CDR1 PRHDT, CDR2 FYEKMQ (reference sequence). The V gene lost 5 bases and the J gene lost 3 bases, with 7 bases spanning the gap. There are 13 residues in the CDR3. CDR3 nucleotides: TGTGCCAGCAGCCTCCAGTACACCGGGGAGCTGTTTTTT. This translates into CASSLQYTGELFF. Filled out from reference TRBV13 and TRBJ2-2, the complete variable domain reads AAGVIQSPRHLIKEKRETATLKCYPIPRHDTVYWYQQGPGQDPQFLISFYEKMQSDKGSIPDRFSAQQFSDYHSELNMSSLELGDSALYFCASSLQYTGELFFGEGSRLTVL.

V gene TRBV29-1 combines with J gene TRBJ1-2, with a weak D call TRBD1 (6 bases). CDR3 length: 10 amino acids. Germline-derived CDR1 and CDR2 are SQVTM and ANQGSEA. The chain's CDR3 is CRGGRYGYTF. As DNA, the CDR3 is TGCAGGGGGGGGCGCTATGGCTACACCTTC.

This clone was counted a few times. The chain is built from TRBV15 and TRBJ2-5, with 8 bases aligning to TRBD2. The CDR3 is 15 amino acids. Trimming took 5 bases from V and 4 from J; bases not matched to a gene: 9. Germline CDR1 reads LNHNV; CDR2 reads YYDKDF (reference sequence). The CDR3 region has the DNA TGTGCCACCAGCTCCTACCGGGGGGGCGGAGAGACCCAGTACTTC. Its protein product is CATSSYRGGGETQYF. Together with reference TRBV15 and TRBJ2-5, the CDR3 gives the full variable domain: DAMVIQNPRYQVTQFGKPVTLSCSQTLNHNVMYWYQQKSSQAPKLLFHYYDKDFNNEADTPDNFQSRRPNTSFCFLDIRSPGLGDTAMYLCATSSYRGGGETQYFGPGTRLLVL.

The chain joins TRBV2 to TRBJ1-5, with D possibly matching TRBD1 (5 bases). The CDR3 runs 14 residues. Germline assignment: CDR1 SNHLY and CDR2 FYNNEI. Trimming removed 4 bases from V and 3 bases from J, with 10 bases in between. The CDR3, as DNA: TGTGCCAGCAGTGGGGGGGTGTACAATCAGCCCCAGCATTTT. Amino acids: CASSGGVYNQPQHF.

This chain joins TRBV2 and TRBJ2-7; maybe TRBD1 (5 bases). V was shortened by 11 bases and J by 4 bases, with 9 bases between the two germline ends. CDR1 and CDR2 (germline): SNHLY, FYNNEI. The CDR3 has 10 residues. This CDR3 is CACQGYEQYF. The CDR3 DNA reads as TGTGCCTGCCAGGGTTACGAGCAGTACTTC. Looking up the rest from reference TRBV2 and TRBJ2-7 gives the full variable domain: EPEVTQTPSHQVTQMGQEVILRCVPISNHLYFYWYRQILGQKVEFLVSFYNNEISEKSEIFDDQFSVERPDGSNFTLKIRSTKLEDSAMYFCACQGYEQYFGPGTRLTVT.

This clone has only a few counts. The chain has TRBV21-1 and TRBJ1-5; the listed D gene, TRBD1, was not tested against the DNA. TRBV21-1 is noted as a pseudogene. This CDR3 spans 17 amino acids. CDR3 DNA: TGTGCCAGCAGCAAAGGGGGGACAGGGCCTTCGGGGCAGCCCCAGCATTTT. Translating it yields CASSKGGTGPSGQPQHF.

The rearrangement uses TRBV19 and TRBJ2-2; D call uncertain. This CDR3 contains 16 residues. Trimming shortened V by 3 bases and J by 3 bases, and 14 bases separated the two germline ends. Germline assignment: CDR1 LNHDA and CDR2 SQIVND (reference sequence). CDR3 region: CASSIVGPAYTGELFF. In DNA form, the CDR3 reads TGTGCCAGTAGTATCGTAGGACCGGCTTACACCGGGGAGCTGTTTTTT.

The V gene is TRBV27, the J gene TRBJ2-5; D may be TRBD1 or TRBD2 (6 bases each). The DNA end is a closer match to TRBJ2-7, so the J assignment may be wrong. CDR3 length equals 13 residues. CDR1 MNHEY and CDR2 SMNVEV come from the germline V gene (reference sequence). The CDR3 sequence is CASGWGAIYEQYF. The CDR3 region has the DNA TGTGCCAGCGGGTGGGGGGCGATCTACGAGCAGTACTTC.

CDR3 nucleotide sequence: TGTGCCAGCAGTTTCCGACTGAGCTCTGGGGCCAACGTCCTGACTTTC. Translating gives CASSFRLSSGANVLTF. The rearrangement joins TRBV27 to TRBJ2-6; no definite D call. The germline V gene has CDR1 MNHEY and CDR2 SMNVEV (reference sequence). The CDR3 runs 16 residues. Deletions cut 3 bases from V and 0 bases from J, with 9 bases between. Variable domain in full (rest from reference TRBV27 and TRBJ2-6): EAQVTQNPRYLITVTGKKLTVTCSQNMNHEYMSWYRQDPGLGLRQIYYSMNVEVTDKGDVPEGYKVSRKEKRNFPLILESPSPNQTSLYFCASSFRLSSGANVLTFGAGSRLTVL.

The rearrangement joins TRBV4-1 to TRBJ2-1, with TRBD1 matching over 8 bases. This CDR3 spans 17 amino acids. CDR1 and CDR2 (germline): MGHRA, YSYEKL. Losses at the gene ends were 3 bases for V and 8 bases for J; bases not matched to a gene: 15. This chain's CDR3 is CASSQKNSPGTGDEQFF. CDR3 in DNA: TGCGCCAGCAGCCAGAAAAATTCGCCCGGGACAGGAGATGAGCAGTTCTTC.

This clone was seen a single time. This chain links TRBV11-2 with TRBJ2-3, with TRBD2 identical over 12 bases. CDR3 length equals 16 residues. V shed 5 bases and J 6 bases; nucleotides not matched to a gene: 9. Germline CDR1 and CDR2: SGHAT and FQNNGV. The CDR3 nucleotides read TGTGCCAGCAGCCTCCTAGCGGGAGGGGCGGCGGATACGCAGTATTTT. As protein: CASSLLAGGAADTQYF.

The CDR3: CASSRGQVKIYEQYF. In nucleotides, the CDR3 is TGTGCCAGCAGCCGAGGACAGGTAAAGATTTACGAGCAGTACTTC. The chain couples TRBV7-9 to TRBJ2-7, with 7 bases lining up with TRBD1. V shed 5 bases, J shed 4 bases, and the junction held 11 bases outside the gene matches. In germline, CDR1 is SEHNR, CDR2 FQNEAQ (reference sequence). The CDR3 runs to 15 residues.

V gene TRBV6-5 combines with J gene TRBJ1-2; D gene unclear. Germline V gene sequence: CDR1 MNHEY, CDR2 SVGAGI. The CDR3 has 14 residues. With 5 bases removed from V and 6 bases from J, the gap between germline ends came to 16 bases. The CDR3 region is CASSPDGPRDGYTF. CDR3 nucleotide sequence: TGTGCCAGCAGTCCGGACGGGCCGAGGGATGGCTACACCTTC.

The chain uses TRBV7-3 and TRBJ2-3; D ambiguous. Trimming shortened V by 2 bases and J by 2 bases, and 17 bases separated the two germline ends. Germline lookup yields CDR1 SGHTA and CDR2 FQGTGA. The CDR3 spans 17 residues. DNA for the CDR3: TGTGCCAGCAGCTTACATGAAGGGATAGTACACACAGATACGCAGTATTTT. Amino acids: CASSLHEGIVHTDTQYF.

The J gene is TRBJ2-5, the V gene TRBV27; tentatively, D is TRBD2 (6 bases). The V gene's germline CDR1 is MNHEY and CDR2 SMNVEV (reference sequence). V was cut by 6 bases and J by 1 base, with 9 bases left in between. The CDR3 runs 13 residues. The CDR3, as DNA: TGTGCCAGCAGACCCGGGAGCCAAGAGACCCAGTACTTC. This codes for CASRPGSQETQYF.

The chain couples TRBV11-2 to TRBJ2-1; possible D gene TRBD2, 6 bases. Germline CDR1 reads SGHAT; CDR2 reads FQNNGV. V was pared by 1 base and J by 3 bases, with 7 bases between. This CDR3 comprises 14 residues. CDR3 residues: CASSLVGGYNEQFF. The CDR3 region has the DNA TGTGCCAGCAGCTTAGTGGGAGGCTACAATGAGCAGTTCTTC.

This chain uses TRBV19 with TRBJ1-4; 7 positions match TRBD1. Germline V lookup: CDR1 LNHDA, CDR2 SQIVND (reference sequence). The V gene end was trimmed by 5 bases and the J gene end by 2 bases; junction bases not matched to a gene: 17. This CDR3 has 19 amino acids. CDR3 region: CASSEGASSTGATNEKLFF. CDR3 bases: TGTGCCAGTAGTGAAGGCGCCTCCTCAACAGGGGCGACTAATGAAAAACTGTTTTTT.

The chain carries TRBV11-3 and TRBJ1-1; TRBD1 matches 7 bases. The germline V gene has CDR1 SGHNT and CDR2 YENEEA. The CDR3 covers 14 residues. The V and J ends lost 5 bases and 3 bases, in that order; junction bases with no gene match: 6. The CDR3 nucleotides are TGTGCCAGCAGCCGCAGGGGGTTTGACACTGAAGCTTTCTTT. It specifies CASSRRGFDTEAFF.

The rearrangement joins TRBV2 to TRBJ2-7; D gene unclear. The CDR3 consists of 12 residues. The V end lost 4 bases, the J end lost 7 bases, and 11 bases lay between the germline ends. Germline values: CDR1 SNHLY, CDR2 FYNNEI. CDR3 in amino acids: CASSVYLLEQYF. CDR3 nucleotides: TGTGCCAGCAGTGTCTATCTTCTGGAGCAGTACTTC. Together with reference TRBV2 and TRBJ2-7, the CDR3 gives the full variable domain: EPEVTQTPSHQVTQMGQEVILRCVPISNHLYFYWYRQILGQKVEFLVSFYNNEISEKSEIFDDQFSVERPDGSNFTLKIRSTKLEDSAMYFCASSVYLLEQYFGPGTRLTVT.

The chain uses TRBV4-1 and TRBJ2-5, with no clear D. V was cut by 3 bases and J by 5 bases, with 13 bases left in between. This CDR3 is built from 14 residues. Germline CDR1 reads MGHRA; CDR2 reads YSYEKL. CDR3: CASSHLTPGETQYF. The CDR3 nucleotides are TGCGCCAGCAGCCACTTGACCCCTGGGGAGACCCAGTACTTC.

V gene TRBV27 combines with J gene TRBJ2-1; 8 nucleotides match TRBD2. The CDR3 contains 15 residues. The ends lost 2 bases at V and 9 bases at J; junction bases unmatched: 9. Looked up from germline, CDR1 is MNHEY and CDR2 is SMNVEV (reference sequence). For the CDR3, the DNA is TGTGCCAGCAGTTTAACGGGACTAGGTTCAATTGAGCAGTTCTTC. This gives the protein CASSLTGLGSIEQFF.

The chain couples TRBV7-8 to TRBJ2-1; 7 bases are shared with TRBD1. Trimming removed 5 bases from V and 3 bases from J; junction bases left unmatched: 16. The CDR3 extends over 18 amino acids. Germline CDR1 SGHVS, CDR2 FQNEAQ. The CDR3 DNA reads TGTGCCAGCAGCACCACCGGGACAGCCTTAAAAAACTACAATGAGCAGTTCTTC. As protein: CASSTTGTALKNYNEQFF.